This T cell receptor beta chain was documented in a study of T cell repertoires in cytomegalovirus infection. Study-level background: Carrying CMV and the relevant HLA type showed in public TCR beta signatures.

TCRdb analysed the reads with MiXCR anew, one entry per CDR3 protein. The sample carries about 63,000 distinct CDR3 sequences, roughly 21% recorded once. This clonotype was seen only once. Its specificity is unknown. This material consisted of CD8+ T cells from cultured PBMCs, taken from culture after CMV antigen stimulation. The TCR originated in a human donor in good health (CMV status not recorded). Some clones in this sample may be carry-over from other donors' samples.

CDR3 region: CASSPGTGSAGELFF. The CDR3 DNA follows: TGTGCCAGCAGCCCTGGGACAGGGAGTGCCGGGGAGCTGTTTTTT. V usage is TRBV7-2 and J usage is TRBJ2-2, with TRBD1 matching 9 bases. V dropped 5 bases and J dropped 6; count of bases not matched to a gene: 7. This CDR3 comprises 15 residues. The germline CDR1 and CDR2 sequences are SGHTA and FQGNSA. Based on the CDR3 plus reference TRBV7-2 and TRBJ2-2, the full variable domain is GAGVSQSPSNKVTEKGKDVELRCDPISGHTALYWYRQSLGQGLEFLIYFQGNSAPDKSGLPSDRFSAERTGGSVSTLTIQRTQQEDSAVYLCASSPGTGSAGELFFGEGSRLTVL.